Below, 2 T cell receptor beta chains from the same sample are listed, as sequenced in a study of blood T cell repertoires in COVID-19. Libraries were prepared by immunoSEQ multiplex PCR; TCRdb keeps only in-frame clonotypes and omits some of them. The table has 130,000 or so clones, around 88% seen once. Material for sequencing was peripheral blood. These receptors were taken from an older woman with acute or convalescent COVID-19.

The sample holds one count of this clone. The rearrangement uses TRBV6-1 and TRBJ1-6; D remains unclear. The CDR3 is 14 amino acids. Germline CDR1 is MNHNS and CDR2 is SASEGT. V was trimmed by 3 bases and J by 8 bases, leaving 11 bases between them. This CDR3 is CASSELTGDSPLHF. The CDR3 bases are TGTGCCAGCAGTGAGCTCACCGGGGATTCACCCCTCCACTTT.

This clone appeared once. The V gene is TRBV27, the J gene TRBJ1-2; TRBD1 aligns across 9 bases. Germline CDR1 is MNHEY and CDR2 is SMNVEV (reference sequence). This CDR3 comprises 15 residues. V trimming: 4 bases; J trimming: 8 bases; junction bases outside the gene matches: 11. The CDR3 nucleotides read TGTGCCAGCAGTTCTTACTTAGGACAGGGGAGCGGCTACACCTTC. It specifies CASSSYLGQGSGYTF.